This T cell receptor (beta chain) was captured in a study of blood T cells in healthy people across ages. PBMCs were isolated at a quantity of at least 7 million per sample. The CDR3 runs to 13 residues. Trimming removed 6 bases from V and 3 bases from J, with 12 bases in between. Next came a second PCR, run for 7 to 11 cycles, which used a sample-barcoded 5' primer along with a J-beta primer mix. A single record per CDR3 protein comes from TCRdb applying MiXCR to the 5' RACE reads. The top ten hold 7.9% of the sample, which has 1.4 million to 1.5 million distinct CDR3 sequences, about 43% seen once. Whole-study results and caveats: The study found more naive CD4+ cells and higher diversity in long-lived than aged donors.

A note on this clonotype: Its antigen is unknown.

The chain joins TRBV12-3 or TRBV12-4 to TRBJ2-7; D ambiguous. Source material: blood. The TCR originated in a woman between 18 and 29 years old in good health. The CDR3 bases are TGTGCCAGCAGAACATCTATTGACTACGAGCAGTACTTC. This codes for CASRTSIDYEQYF.